This entry lists 10 T cell receptor beta chains sequenced from one sample in a study of T cell responses to AZD1222 COVID-19 vaccine. Clones were read by immunoSEQ multiplex PCR, and TCRdb kept only the in-frame ones, dropping some. Of under 140,000 clones in the sample, 81% were seen once. The sample consisted of peripheral blood, taken on day 0 of AZD1222 vaccination. Every receptor here comes from an adult in good health.

The CDR3 here is CASSPTGVRGYTF. The DNA for the CDR3 is TGTGCCAGCTCACCGACAGGGGTTCGTGGCTACACCTTC. The rearrangement links TRBV18 to TRBJ1-2, with 8 bases lining up with TRBD1. Trimming cost V 3 bases and J 7 bases; bases outside gene matches: 4. The germline V gene encodes CDR1 KGHSH and CDR2 LQKENI. This CDR3 has 13 residues.

Only one count was recorded for this clone. This chain links TRBV9 with TRBJ2-7, with D unclear. This CDR3 is 14 amino acids long. Germline V gene sequence: CDR1 SGDLS, CDR2 YYNGEE. The V end was cut by 2 bases, the J end by 2 bases, with 11 bases between. CDR3 region: CASSVTSLAYEQYF. The CDR3 region has the DNA TGTGCCAGCAGCGTGACCTCCCTGGCCTACGAGCAGTACTTC.

The chain joins TRBV4-1 to TRBJ1-6, with 8 bases lining up with TRBD1. Germline values: CDR1 MGHRA, CDR2 YSYEKL. V lost 1 base and J lost 10; bases outside the gene matches: 9. This CDR3 is built from 16 residues. The CDR3 sequence is CASSQGRQGRGSPLHF. As DNA, the CDR3 is TGCGCCAGCAGCCAAGGTAGACAGGGGAGGGGCTCACCCCTCCACTTT.

Only a few counts were recorded for this clone. V usage is TRBV24-1 and J usage is TRBJ2-7; TRBD2 agrees at 12 bases. The CDR3 length is 16 residues. Germline loops: CDR1 KGHDR, CDR2 SFDVKD. J lost 5 bases, V lost 3 bases, and 7 bases had no gene match. CDR3 loop: CATSDALAGGPHEQYF. CDR3 nucleotides: TGTGCCACCAGTGATGCTCTAGCGGGAGGGCCCCACGAGCAGTACTTC.

The chain employs TRBV18 and TRBJ1-6; no firm D call. CDR3 length equals 15 residues. Germline V CDR1 and CDR2: KGHSH, LQKENI. Trimming took off 3 bases at V and 6 bases at J, with 12 bases between the two ends. CDR3 region: CASSPSAGVNSPLHF. The CDR3 bases are TGTGCCAGCTCACCCTCGGCAGGAGTTAATTCACCCCTCCACTTT.

The V gene is TRBV11-3, the J gene TRBJ2-7; D tentatively reads TRBD1 or TRBD2 (5 bases each). The CDR3 contains 15 residues. V was pared by 5 bases and J by 4 bases, with 18 bases between. From germline, CDR1 is SGHNT and CDR2 YENEEA. CDR3 in DNA: TGTGCCAGCAGCCCCGGAGGTGGGGGTATGTACGAGCAGTACTTC. It encodes CASSPGGGGMYEQYF.

The chain recombines TRBV7-2 with TRBJ2-5; perhaps D is TRBD1 or TRBD2 (6 bases each). The CDR3 contains 17 residues. V lost 1 base and J 5 bases, leaving 20 bases between the germline ends. Per germline, CDR1 SGHTA and CDR2 FQGNSA. CDR3 loop: CASSLVKPGDIWETQYF. In nucleotides, the CDR3 is TGTGCCAGCAGCTTAGTAAAGCCGGGGGACATCTGGGAGACCCAGTACTTC. Complete variable domain (other parts from reference TRBV7-2 and TRBJ2-5): GAGVSQSPSNKVTEKGKDVELRCDPISGHTALYWYRQSLGQGLEFLIYFQGNSAPDKSGLPSDRFSAERTGGSVSTLTIQRTQQEDSAVYLCASSLVKPGDIWETQYFGPGTRLLVL.

The J gene is TRBJ1-1, the V gene TRBV30; the D gene is possibly TRBD1 (5 bases). The CDR3 extends over 13 amino acids. Germline values: CDR1 GTSNPN, CDR2 SVGIG (reference sequence). The germline V and J ends were trimmed by 5 bases and 4 bases, with 14 bases remaining between them. The CDR3 sequence is CAWATRVSTEAFF. In DNA, the CDR3 is TGTGCCTGGGCGACCAGGGTAAGCACTGAAGCTTTCTTT.

This chain uses TRBV19 with TRBJ2-1; 8 positions match TRBD2. Germline trimming cut 8 bases from V and 10 bases from J; bases unmatched to any gene: 13. The CDR3 length is 14 residues. Germline loops: CDR1 LNHDA, CDR2 SQIVND (reference sequence). The CDR3 sequence is CASREAGGAREQFF. The CDR3 nucleotides are TGTGCCAGTCGCGAAGCCGGGGGGGCTAGGGAGCAGTTCTTC.

This clone has a handful of counts. This rearrangement joins TRBV18 to TRBJ1-6; D unclear. The CDR3 covers 20 residues. Germline V gene lookup returns CDR1 KGHSH and CDR2 LQKENI. V was clipped by 3 bases and J by 0 bases, with 21 bases between them. For the CDR3, the DNA is TGTGCCAGCTCACCGATGTCCGGAACACAAAGAAGCTCCTATAATTCACCCCTCCACTTT. Its translation is CASSPMSGTQRSSYNSPLHF.